The rows below give T cell receptor beta chains drawn from one sample of a study of CD8 T cells in Susac syndrome. One entry per CDR3 protein, called by TCRdb with MiXCR from the immunoSEQ multiplex PCR reads. The sample has about 150,000 distinct CDR3 sequences, approximately 95% seen once. The sequencing input was CD4+ T cells from PBMCs. All receptors come from a human donor with Susac syndrome. Both conserved end residues are trimmed from each CDR3. Only some rows state a clone size, as once, few, many or a class for expanded clones.

clone_size: NA
j_call: TRBJ1-5
v_call: TRBV6-2/TRBV6-3
cdr3_aa: ASSYSEGQGKH

clone_size: NA
j_call: TRBJ2-3
v_call: TRBV12-3/TRBV12-4
cdr3_aa: ASSFPDRSSTDTQY

clone_size: NA
j_call: TRBJ1-4
v_call: TRBV15
cdr3_aa: ATSRSPNEKLF

clone_size: NA
j_call: TRBJ2-7
v_call: TRBV29-1
cdr3_aa: SVGTYYEQY

clone_size: NA
j_call: TRBJ2-1
v_call: TRBV6-5
cdr3_aa: ASSYASLNEQF

clone_size: NA
j_call: TRBJ1-1
v_call: TRBV5-1
cdr3_aa: ASSDRDGHTEAF

clone_size: NA
j_call: TRBJ2-2
v_call: TRBV10-3
cdr3_aa: AISGGSGDTGELF

clone_size: NA
j_call: TRBJ2-2
v_call: TRBV9
cdr3_aa: ASTFRSTGELF

clone_size: NA
j_call: TRBJ1-2
v_call: TRBV25-1
cdr3_aa: ASSATGLRYGYT

clone_size: once
j_call: TRBJ1-6
v_call: TRBV10-3
cdr3_aa: AISEGGTPLH

clone_size: NA
j_call: TRBJ2-5
v_call: TRBV11-2
cdr3_aa: ASSLAGRGETQY

clone_size: NA
j_call: TRBJ2-5
v_call: TRBV12-3/TRBV12-4
cdr3_aa: ASSFPQERETQY

clone_size: NA
j_call: TRBJ2-7
v_call: TRBV19
cdr3_aa: ASSTIQGYEQY

clone_size: NA
j_call: TRBJ2-2
v_call: TRBV29-1
cdr3_aa: SVGLGAGELF

clone_size: NA
j_call: TRBJ2-1
v_call: TRBV28
cdr3_aa: ASSSSGTAYNEQF

clone_size: NA
j_call: TRBJ1-4
v_call: TRBV7-2
cdr3_aa: ASTAGTSVNEKLF

clone_size: NA
j_call: TRBJ1-1
v_call: TRBV18
cdr3_aa: ASSPLTGGAF

clone_size: NA
j_call: TRBJ1-2
v_call: TRBV12-3/TRBV12-4
cdr3_aa: ASSQGRRVNYGYT

clone_size: NA
j_call: TRBJ2-7
v_call: TRBV6-2/TRBV6-3
cdr3_aa: ASTRTALSYEQY

clone_size: NA
j_call: TRBJ2-1
v_call: TRBV7-8
cdr3_aa: ASSMDGRDEQF

clone_size: NA
j_call: TRBJ2-7
v_call: TRBV12-3/TRBV12-4
cdr3_aa: ASSAVGQIDEQY

clone_size: NA
j_call: TRBJ2-1
v_call: TRBV5-1
cdr3_aa: ASSPGGLYNEQF

clone_size: NA
j_call: TRBJ2-7
v_call: TRBV7-2
cdr3_aa: ASSSHDEQY

clone_size: once
j_call: TRBJ2-7
v_call: TRBV25-1
cdr3_aa: ASSGTSQGEQY